The 2 T cell receptor beta chains listed next were all sequenced from one sample in a study of radiation and T cells in renal cell carcinoma. Time point indicated: baseline pretreatment blood. Treatment meaning: 15 Gy SBRT to primary tumor, nephrectomy 4 weeks later. Assay used: immunoSEQ multiplex PCR; TCRdb lists only in-frame clones, some missing. Of roughly 100,000 clones listed, around 88% are singletons. The source was blood, collected from a patient whose treatment included radiotherapy and nephrectomy. These receptor sequences come from a man over 45 with renal cell carcinoma.

This clone was seen a handful of times. This rearrangement joins TRBV5-4 to TRBJ2-1; 8 bases map to TRBD1. The CDR3 consists of 15 residues. The germline gives CDR1 SGHNT, CDR2 YYREEE (reference sequence). V dropped 0 bases and J dropped 9; count of bases not matched to a gene: 8. The CDR3 DNA reads as TGTGCCAGCAGCTTGGTCAGGGGGCTCATGATTGAGCAGTTCTTC. Translation gives CASSLVRGLMIEQFF.

Here the CDR3 reads CASSASRGYEQYF. CDR3 nucleotides: TGTGCCAGCAGCGCGTCGCGGGGCTACGAGCAGTACTTC. The J gene is TRBJ2-7, the V gene TRBV7-9; a possible D gene is TRBD2 (6 bases). The V gene lost 5 bases and the J gene lost 3 bases, with 11 bases spanning the gap. There are 13 residues in the CDR3. Germline assignment: CDR1 SEHNR and CDR2 FQNEAQ (reference sequence).